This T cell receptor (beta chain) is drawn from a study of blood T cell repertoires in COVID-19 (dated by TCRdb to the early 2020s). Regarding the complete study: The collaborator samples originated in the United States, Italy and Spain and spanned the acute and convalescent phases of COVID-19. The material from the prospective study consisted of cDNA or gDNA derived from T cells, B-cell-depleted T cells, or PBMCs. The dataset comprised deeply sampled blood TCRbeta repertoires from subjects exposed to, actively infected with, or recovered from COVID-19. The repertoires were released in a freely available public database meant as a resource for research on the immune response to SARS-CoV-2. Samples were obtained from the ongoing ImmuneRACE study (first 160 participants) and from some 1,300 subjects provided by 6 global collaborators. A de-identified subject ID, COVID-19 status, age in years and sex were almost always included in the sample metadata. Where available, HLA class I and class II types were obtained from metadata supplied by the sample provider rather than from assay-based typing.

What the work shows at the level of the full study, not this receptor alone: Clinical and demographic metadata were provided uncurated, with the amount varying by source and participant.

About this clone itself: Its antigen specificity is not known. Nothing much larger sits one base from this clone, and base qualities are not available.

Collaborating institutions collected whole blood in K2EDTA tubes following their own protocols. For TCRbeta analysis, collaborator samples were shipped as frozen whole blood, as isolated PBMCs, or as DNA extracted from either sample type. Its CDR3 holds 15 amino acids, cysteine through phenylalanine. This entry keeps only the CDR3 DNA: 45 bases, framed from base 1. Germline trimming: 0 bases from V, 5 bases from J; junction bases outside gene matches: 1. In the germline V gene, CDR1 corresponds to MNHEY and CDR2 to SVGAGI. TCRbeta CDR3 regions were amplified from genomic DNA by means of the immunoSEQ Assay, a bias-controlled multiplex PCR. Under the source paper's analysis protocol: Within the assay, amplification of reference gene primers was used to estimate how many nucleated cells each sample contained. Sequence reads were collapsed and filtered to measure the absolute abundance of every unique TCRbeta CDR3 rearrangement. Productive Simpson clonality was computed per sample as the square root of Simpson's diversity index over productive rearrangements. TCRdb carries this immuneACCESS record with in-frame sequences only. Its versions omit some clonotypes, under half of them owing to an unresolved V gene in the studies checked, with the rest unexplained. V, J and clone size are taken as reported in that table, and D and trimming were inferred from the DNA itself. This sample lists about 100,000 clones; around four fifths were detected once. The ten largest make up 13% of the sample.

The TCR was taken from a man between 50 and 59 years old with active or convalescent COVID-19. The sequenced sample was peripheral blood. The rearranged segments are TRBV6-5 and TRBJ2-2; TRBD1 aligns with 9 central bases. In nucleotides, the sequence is TGTGCCAGCAGTTACTCGACAGGGGGAACCGGGGAGCTGTTTTTT. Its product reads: CASSYSTGGTGELFF.